The TCR beta chain described here comes from a study of graft-versus-host responses after intestinal transplantation. The study's findings and limits: Peak GvH clone levels in circulation were associated with early post-transplant HvG declines.

A note on this clone: Its antigen is not identified.

Germline-derived CDR1 and CDR2 are SGDLS and YYNGEE. The CDR3 consists of 12 residues. V was pared by 3 bases and J by 8 bases, with 3 bases of the junction left unmatched. Here immunoSEQ multiplex PCR was the method, and the copy in TCRdb shows in-frame clones only, minus some. The sample consists of about 97,000 clones, about 93% of them appearing once. The gene calls are TRBV9 and TRBJ1-2, with 8 bases identical to TRBD1. The clonotype comes from a human patient who received an intestinal transplant, so some T cells may come from the graft donor. The source material was PBMCs, sampled about 450 days after intestinal transplant. CDR3 in amino acids: CASSATGDGYTF. The CDR3 DNA reads as TGTGCCAGCAGCGCGACAGGGGACGGCTACACCTTC.